The clone carrying this TCR beta chain was detected a few times. This CDR3 region has 14 residues. With 6 bases clipped from V and 13 bases from J, the junction kept 18 bases outside the gene matches. Per the germline V gene, CDR1 is SGHDT and CDR2 is YYEEEE. The source of the sample is a study of lymphopenia after photon versus proton radiotherapy. Here immunoSEQ multiplex PCR was the method, and the copy in TCRdb shows in-frame clones only, minus some. This table has tens of thousands of clones, roughly 85% appearing once. The receptor comes from a man in his 60s with pancreatic cancer. The sequencing here drew on peripheral blood, taken from a patient treated with photon-based radiotherapy. The chain joins TRBV5-6 to TRBJ1-2; 7 bases are shared with TRBD1. The CDR3: CASTFGVGGPGVTF. CDR3 DNA: TGTGCCAGCACCTTCGGGGTAGGGGGCCCGGGAGTCACCTTC.